The rows below give T cell receptor beta chains drawn from one sample of a study of control samples from healthy donors and cancer patients. Assay: immunoSEQ multiplex PCR; the TCRdb copy retains only in-frame clones and omits some. The sample holds 150,000 to 200,000 clones, about 94% seen once. Sequences were obtained from blood. The receptors derive from a woman aged 40 to 50 in good health. Each CDR3 is given without its conserved first and last residue. The size of a clone is reported for some rows only, either as once, few or many, or as a class for expanded clones.

abundance,v_gene,len,CDR3aa
NA,TRBV6-5,10,ASSPQGYGYT
NA,TRBV5-1,15,ASSPVGGNGVRSPLH
NA,TRBV20-1,10,SASSIGYEQY
NA,TRBV10-3,11,AISVLGSTEAF
NA,TRBV10-3,14,AISVTTGGASDTQY
once,TRBV10-3,11,AITDSAFYEQY
NA,TRBV5-1,13,ASSSLDSSYNEQF
NA,TRBV5-1,14,ASRRGTSGSTDTQY
NA,TRBV12-3/TRBV12-4,9,ASRRGGELF
once,TRBV7-2,12,ASSSRPSNQPQH
NA,TRBV6-1,12,ASSESWTGTEAF
NA,TRBV6-5,8,ASNPYKQY
NA,TRBV9,12,ASSGPTGGYEQF
NA,TRBV2,9,ASNTGDTQY
NA,TRBV30,11,AWSLGQYYEQY
NA,TRBV18,11,ASSPSPAVEQY
NA,TRBV7-3,16,ASSPGLAGGQIYNEQF
NA,TRBV7-2,12,ASGELTVDQPQH
NA,TRBV11-1,13,ASSLYRPENTEAF
NA,TRBV12-3/TRBV12-4,11,ASSLGDNSPLH
NA,TRBV7-2,12,ASRIGTENTEAF
NA,TRBV6-5,12,ASSADGYNQPQH
NA,TRBV30,13,AWSQGQGRNSPLH
NA,TRBV6-4,11,ASAGAPGQPQH
NA,TRBV7-2,11,ASSTNRGAEQF
NA,TRBV30,10,AWGRLNEKLF
NA,TRBV10-1,12,ASSSGQTKNIQY
once,TRBV13,11,ASSFFTMRRAF
NA,TRBV20-1,12,SASARSSGNTIY